This T cell receptor beta chain was sequenced in a study of human T cells and chemical hapten exposure. Study results and caveats: There were significantly more large CDR3 similarity clusters among expanded TCRs than among controls. TCRs whose frequency exceeded 1 in 1000 remained the same following DPC sensitization.

The time point is: pre-sensitization, week 0. Indicated treatment: therapeutic diphenylcyclopropenone sensitization with weekly scalp DPC. The authors' total RNA extraction used unfractionated whole blood. The V gene's germline CDR1 is DFQATT and CDR2 SNEGSKA (reference sequence). The CDR3 spans 15 residues. Unmatched junction bases numbered 8, after V lost 0 bases and J lost 6 bases. This clonotype was detected many times. Its matching antigen is unknown. TCRdb processed the RACE reads anew with MiXCR; each CDR3 protein has one entry. The sample has about 350,000 distinct CDR3 sequences, around 5.5% seen once.

The sequencing used whole blood, collected in connection with sensitization to the hapten diphenylcyclopropenone (DPC). The receptor comes from a woman between 18 and 29 years old with alopecia areata. Some clones in this sample may be carry-over from other donors' samples. The rearrangement uses TRBV20-1 and TRBJ1-5; TRBD1 aligns across 7 bases. The CDR3 DNA sequence: TGCAGTGCTAGAGATATAGGGGGCGCGGGTCAGCCCCAGCATTTT. This translates into CSARDIGGAGQPQHF.